The rows below give T cell receptor beta chains drawn from one sample of a study of T cell changes during pregnancy in multiple sclerosis. Some clones are missing from TCRdb's copy, which holds only in-frame ones; the method was immunoSEQ multiplex PCR. The table shows around 99,000 clones, with 85% to 95% occurring only once. The sequenced sample was peripheral blood, obtained in the first trimester of pregnancy. Receptor source: a female donor with multiple sclerosis, enrolled in a pregnancy study. Each CDR3 is given with its conserved first and last residue.

V gene	J gene	CDR3 protein
TRBV4-3	TRBJ1-3	CASSQDYRRYSGNTIYF
TRBV28	TRBJ2-7	CASSFWGGYEQYF
TRBV4-1	TRBJ1-2	CASSARTGGVRYGYTF
TRBV7-3	TRBJ2-1	CASSLFSGGEQFF
TRBV9	TRBJ1-4	CASSTLGRNEKLFF
TRBV5-6	TRBJ2-5	CASSYRGGETQYF
TRBV7-2	TRBJ1-5	CASSLEGQGANQPQHF
TRBV15	TRBJ2-7	CATSWDRAYEQYF
TRBV7-9	TRBJ2-1	CASSSPRPGQLGNEQFF
TRBV19	TRBJ2-2	CASRLQGDTGELFF
TRBV7-9	TRBJ2-2	CASSLPGVNTGELFF
TRBV9	TRBJ2-4	CASSPRGVANIQYF
TRBV5-1	TRBJ2-1	CASSSGTSGYNEQFF
TRBV19	TRBJ1-5	CASSIRATGGDQPQHF
TRBV5-1	TRBJ2-5	CASSMGPGGETQYF
TRBV4-1	TRBJ2-7	CASSQELGRGQQYF
TRBV29-1	TRBJ2-1	CSAEGDYYNEQFF
TRBV6-9	TRBJ1-5	CASTRSGPNSNQPQHF
TRBV7-2	TRBJ2-1	CASSLLGGNPYNEQFF
TRBV6-1	TRBJ2-1	CASSEGLEGAVGFF
TRBV11-2	TRBJ2-4	CASSLVGGSGAKNIQYF
TRBV5-1	TRBJ2-1	CASSSGQGIGVSYNEQFF
TRBV7-9	TRBJ2-3	CASSSARGGDRDTQYF
TRBV4-1	TRBJ2-7	CASSQGLVYYEQYF
TRBV7-2	TRBJ2-7	CASSSGVRAYEQYF
TRBV4-1	TRBJ2-7	CASSHTGLYEQYF
TRBV7-9	TRBJ2-7	CASSNVYEQYF
TRBV27	TRBJ2-6	CASGLLPGANVLTF
TRBV5-4	TRBJ2-5	CASSLRTSGIETQYF
TRBV18	TRBJ2-5	CASSPIQETQYF
TRBV28	TRBJ1-3	CASRTTGGLSGNTIYF
TRBV28	TRBJ2-7	CASSLGGQGVEQYF
TRBV19	TRBJ2-7	CASSSFRQGGNEQYF
TRBV5-1	TRBJ1-5	CASSLEGGRNQPQHF
TRBV27	TRBJ1-5	CATRTGHSNQPQHF
TRBV7-9	TRBJ2-5	CASGSYPETQYF
TRBV5-5	TRBJ1-1	CASSILRQGAGAFF
TRBV5-1	TRBJ2-2	CASSRSGRVDTGELFF
TRBV4-1	TRBJ2-1	CASSPPSGIYNEQFF
TRBV2	TRBJ2-1	CASRTGSSYNEQFF
TRBV28	TRBJ2-4	CASRAGLAGVGIQYF
TRBV2	TRBJ2-2	CASSKRNSNTGELFF
TRBV21-1	TRBJ1-2	CASSKVSIYGYTF
TRBV23-1	TRBJ2-7	CASSYCWGQVVAYEQYF
TRBV27	TRBJ1-1	CASSAWDRDTEAFF
TRBV7-6	TRBJ1-4	CASSPGTLGTNEKLFF